This record looks at one T cell receptor beta chain sequence and its context. The V end was cut by 3 bases, the J end by 5 bases, with 10 bases between. The CDR3 loop spans 14 amino acids. Germline lookup yields CDR1 KGHDR and CDR2 SFDVKD. Transcripts of RNA were the source for amplifying TCR beta CDR3 regions. In the first round, RT-PCR was carried out with HTBI primers, and a multiplex PCR formed the second round. TCRdb redid the calling of the multiplex PCR reads with MiXCR, one entry per CDR3 protein. The sample records about 480,000 distinct CDR3 sequences, around 14% being singletons. The data stem from a study of Graves' ophthalmopathy and Graves' hyperthyroidism. The diagnosis combined clinical symptoms, thyroxine, TRAb, thyroid ultrasound and orbital computed tomography scans.

This clonotype was sampled from a young woman with Graves' ophthalmopathy. The chain joins TRBV24-1 to TRBJ1-5; D is unresolved. The sample taken for sequencing was blood. CDR3 residues: CATSDARTDQPQHF. CDR3 DNA sequence: TGTGCCACCAGTGATGCCAGGACGGATCAGCCCCAGCATTTT.